A single sample gave rise to the 2 T cell receptor beta chains below, sequenced in a study of cytomegalovirus exposure and HLA in healthy donors. 13 Jbeta primers and 60 Vbeta primers were used for the PCR. Only in-frame clones appear in the TCRdb table, and some are missing; sequencing was by immunoSEQ multiplex PCR. Of about 140,000 clones in the sample, approximately 82% were seen once. Sequencing was carried out using PBMCs. The receptors were sampled from a young man in good health and CMV-seropositive.

This clone was observed a few times. The genes are TRBV28 and TRBJ2-1, with TRBD2 matching over 13 bases. Looked up from germline, CDR1 is MDHEN and CDR2 is SYDVKM. The trim removed 6 bases at V and 7 bases at J, leaving 9 bases unmatched. CDR3 length: 16 amino acids. Here the CDR3 reads CASRFAGTSGANEQFF. The DNA for the CDR3 is TGTGCCAGCAGATTTGCCGGGACTAGCGGGGCTAATGAGCAGTTCTTC.

J is TRBJ2-2 and V is TRBV5-1; possibly TRBD1 for D (7 bases). V lost 4 bases, J lost 4 bases, and 11 bases lay in between. Germline V gives CDR1 SGHRS, CDR2 YFSETQ. The CDR3 spans 14 residues. CDR3 in DNA: TGCGCCAGCAGCCCCCAGGGGGGCACCGGGGAGCTGTTTTTT. As protein: CASSPQGGTGELFF.